The 7 T cell receptor beta chains given below trace back to one sample, sequenced in a study of Ad26.COV2.S vaccination and SARS-CoV-2 variants. As for treatment: around 19 received Ad26.COV2.S at low or high dose, single or two shots; about 5 received placebo; per-sample allocation not given. The investigators took samples on day 63 after the first vaccine or placebo injection. TCRdb's copy holds only in-frame clones and misses some; the assay was immunoSEQ multiplex PCR. The sample has 300,000 to 350,000 clones, 75% to 90% seen once; the top ten hold around 5%. The source material was peripheral blood, sampled in a trial of Ad26.COV2.S vaccine versus placebo. These receptors were taken from a person between 18 and 59 years old who received the Ad26.COV2.S COVID-19 vaccine or a placebo.

This CDR3 is CASSSGGPVGSPLHF. The DNA of the CDR3 is TGTGCCAGCTCATCGGGCGGCCCAGTGGGTTCACCCCTCCACTTT. This chain connects TRBV18 to TRBJ1-6, with unresolved D. Germline loops: CDR1 KGHSH, CDR2 LQKENI. CDR3 length: 15 residues. V gave up 5 bases and J gave up 9 bases, with 17 bases separating them.

The chain is built from TRBV29-1 and TRBJ1-2, with D hard to call. V gave up 0 bases and J gave up 7 bases, with 21 bases separating them. The CDR3 extends over 16 amino acids. The germline V gene has CDR1 SQVTM and CDR2 ANQGSEA. The CDR3 coding sequence is TGCAGCGTTGAAGATGGGGAGGGAGGAGGTTCGAGTGGCTACACCTTC. Its protein is CSVEDGEGGGSSGYTF.

The chain joins TRBV19 to TRBJ1-3; unclear D gene. The CDR3 is 11 residues long. Germline values: CDR1 LNHDA, CDR2 SQIVND (reference sequence). Trimming stripped 5 bases from V and 8 bases from J, with 7 bases between. In DNA form, the CDR3 reads TGTGCCAGTAGTGCAGCCTACACCATATATTTT. Translating gives CASSAAYTIYF.

The chain links TRBV6-5 to TRBJ1-5; maybe TRBD1 (5 bases). V was cut by 6 bases and J by 2 bases, with 14 bases left in between. This CDR3 is 15 amino acids long. CDR1 and CDR2 (germline): MNHEY, SVGAGI. This CDR3 is CASRNGGSGNQPQHF. The CDR3, as DNA: TGTGCCAGCAGAAACGGGGGGAGCGGCAATCAGCCCCAGCATTTT.

The chain carries TRBV9 and TRBJ2-4; 8 nucleotides match TRBD1. The CDR3 is 14 residues long. Germline CDR1 SGDLS, CDR2 YYNGEE. J was trimmed by 8 bases and V by 3 bases; bases with no gene match: 7. In DNA form, the CDR3 reads TGTGCCAGCAGCGGAACGACAGGGGATGACATTCAGTACTTC. It yields the protein CASSGTTGDDIQYF.

The genes are TRBV6-4 and TRBJ1-2; D is ambiguous. This CDR3 is built from 12 residues. V was shortened by 0 bases and J by 9 bases, with 8 bases between the two germline ends. The V gene's germline CDR1 is MRHNA and CDR2 SNTAGT. The DNA of the CDR3 is TGTGCCAGCAGTGACTCGAAAGGACGCTACACCTTC. Its protein is CASSDSKGRYTF.

The genes are TRBV2 and TRBJ1-4, with D possibly being TRBD1 (5 bases). V lost 10 bases, J lost 8 bases, and 17 bases lay in between. CDR1 SNHLY and CDR2 FYNNEI come from the germline V gene. The CDR3 length is 13 residues. The CDR3 DNA is TGTGCCACAGAGGGACCGTGGGAGGAAAAACTGTTTTTT. Residues: CATEGPWEEKLFF.